The 12 T cell receptor beta chains in this list originate from one sample, sequenced in a study of cytomegalovirus exposure and HLA in healthy donors. Repertoires were generated with immunoSEQ multiplex PCR, while TCRdb's copy carries only in-frame clones and drops some. The sample includes some 140,000 clones, roughly 84% seen only once; the top ten take around 2.1%. The specimen sequenced was PBMCs. These receptors came from a human donor in good health.

The rearrangement uses TRBV30 and TRBJ2-1, with 8 bases fitting TRBD2. V dropped 1 base and J dropped 9; count of bases not matched to a gene: 5. The CDR3 extends over 13 amino acids. Germline V gene data show CDR1 as GTSNPN and CDR2 as SVGIG (reference sequence). DNA of the CDR3: TGTGCCTGGAGTGCCAGCGGGAGCACTGAGCAGTTCTTC. Translating it yields CAWSASGSTEQFF.

This clone has only a few counts. V and J are TRBV19 and TRBJ1-1; 9 bases match TRBD1. With 8 bases clipped from V and 2 bases from J, the junction kept 12 bases outside the gene matches. Germline V lookup: CDR1 LNHDA, CDR2 SQIVND (reference sequence). The CDR3 runs to 16 residues. The CDR3 region is CASRPGTGRSNTEAFF. Written as DNA, the CDR3 is TGTGCCAGTCGCCCCGGGACAGGGAGAAGCAACACTGAAGCTTTCTTT.

This clone was seen once. The chain has TRBV18 and TRBJ2-1, with TRBD1 as a possible D gene (5 bases). The V end lost 4 bases, the J end lost 2 bases, and 12 bases lay between the germline ends. The CDR3 totals 15 residues. Looked up from germline, CDR1 is KGHSH and CDR2 is LQKENI. The CDR3 coding sequence is TGTGCCAGCTCACTTCAGGACACGACCTACAATGAGCAGTTCTTC. This gives the protein CASSLQDTTYNEQFF.

This clone showed up just once. The V gene is TRBV9, the J gene TRBJ1-4; a weak D match, TRBD1 (6 bases). This CDR3 is 17 amino acids long. The V end lost 4 bases, the J end lost 0 bases, and 16 bases lay between the germline ends. Germline V gives CDR1 SGDLS, CDR2 YYNGEE. CDR3 sequence reads: CASSPGGQFSTNEKLFF. The CDR3 DNA sequence: TGTGCCAGCAGCCCGGGGGGGCAGTTCTCAACTAATGAAAAACTGTTTTTT. Looking up the rest from reference TRBV9 and TRBJ1-4 gives the full variable domain: DSGVTQTPKHLITATGQRVTLRCSPRSGDLSVYWYQQSLDQGLQFLIQYYNGEERAKGNILERFSAQQFPDLHSELNLSSLELGDSALYFCASSPGGQFSTNEKLFFGSGTQLSVL.

This clone was seen only a few times. V gene TRBV5-4 combines with J gene TRBJ2-3, with a possible D match to TRBD2 (5 bases). CDR1 SGHNT and CDR2 YYREEE come from the germline V gene (reference sequence). V dropped 2 bases and J dropped 3 bases, with 13 bases sitting between them. This CDR3 comprises 15 residues. CDR3 sequence reads: CASSFRTSQTDTQYF. CDR3 nucleotide sequence: TGTGCCAGCAGCTTTCGTACTAGTCAGACAGATACGCAGTATTTT.

CDR3 nucleotide sequence: TGTGCCAGCAGTTACTCAAAGGACAGGGTGTACGAGCAGTACTTC. It specifies CASSYSKDRVYEQYF. This chain joins TRBV6-6 and TRBJ2-7; TRBD1 aligns across 8 bases. CDR1 MNHNY and CDR2 SVGAGI come from the germline V gene (reference sequence). The CDR3 extends over 15 amino acids. The V segment lost 0 bases and the J segment 4 bases; nucleotides outside the gene matches: 5.

The chain employs TRBV6-5 and TRBJ1-2; D is perhaps TRBD1 (6 bases). CDR1 and CDR2 from the germline V gene are MNHEY and SVGAGI. There are 13 residues in the CDR3. Trimming took off 3 bases at V and 7 bases at J, with 12 bases between the two ends. The CDR3 here is CASSYEQGIGYTF. CDR3 coding DNA: TGTGCCAGCAGTTATGAACAGGGCATTGGCTACACCTTC.

The chain couples TRBV27 to TRBJ1-4; the match to TRBD1 covers 7 bases. Germline V gives CDR1 MNHEY, CDR2 SMNVEV (reference sequence). Trimming at V came to 4 bases and at J to 8 bases, leaving 10 bases not matched to a gene. The CDR3 is 15 residues long. The CDR3, as DNA: TGTGCCAGCAGTTCCTACAGGGGTTGGGGCGAAAAACTGTTTTTT. This encodes CASSSYRGWGEKLFF.

The rearrangement uses TRBV7-9 and TRBJ2-7; maybe TRBD1 (6 bases). This CDR3 contains 16 residues. V lost 4 bases to trimming and J lost 3 bases, with 19 bases between them. Germline V gene lookup returns CDR1 SEHNR and CDR2 FQNEAQ (reference sequence). The DNA of the CDR3 is TGTGCCAGCAGCTACCCAATTGGACAGAAGAACTACGAGCAGTACTTC. Translated: CASSYPIGQKNYEQYF.

The chain is built from TRBV13 and TRBJ1-3; maybe TRBD1 (5 bases). Trimming removed 1 base from V and 0 bases from J, with 10 bases in between. Looked up from germline, CDR1 is PRHDT and CDR2 is FYEKMQ (reference sequence). This CDR3 is 16 amino acids long. Here the CDR3 DNA reads TGTGCCAGCAGCTTAGCCTCGCAGGGCTCTGGAAACACCATATATTTT. This sequence encodes CASSLASQGSGNTIYF.

V gene TRBV4-3 combines with J gene TRBJ1-5; possible D gene TRBD1, 5 bases. V was trimmed by 5 bases and J by 6 bases, leaving 17 bases between them. Germline loops: CDR1 LGHNA, CDR2 YSLEER. The CDR3 is 15 residues long. For the CDR3, the DNA is TGCGCCAGCAGCACTCATCGGCAGGGTAGTCAGCCCCAGCATTTT. Translated, it gives CASSTHRQGSQPQHF.

The chain combines TRBV5-1 with TRBJ1-4; D might be TRBD1 (5 bases). Germline V gene lookup returns CDR1 SGHRS and CDR2 YFSETQ. There are 14 residues in the CDR3. Trimming cost V 7 bases and J 3 bases, with 13 bases left between them. The CDR3 reads CASAQGGANEKLFF. The DNA of the CDR3 is TGCGCCAGCGCCCAGGGTGGAGCTAATGAAAAACTGTTTTTT. The full variable domain, with the rest looked up from reference TRBV5-1 and TRBJ1-4, is KAGVTQTPRYLIKTRGQQVTLSCSPISGHRSVSWYQQTPGQGLQFLFEYFSETQRNKGNFPGRFSGRQFSNSRSEMNVSTLELGDSALYLCASAQGGANEKLFFGSGTQLSVL.